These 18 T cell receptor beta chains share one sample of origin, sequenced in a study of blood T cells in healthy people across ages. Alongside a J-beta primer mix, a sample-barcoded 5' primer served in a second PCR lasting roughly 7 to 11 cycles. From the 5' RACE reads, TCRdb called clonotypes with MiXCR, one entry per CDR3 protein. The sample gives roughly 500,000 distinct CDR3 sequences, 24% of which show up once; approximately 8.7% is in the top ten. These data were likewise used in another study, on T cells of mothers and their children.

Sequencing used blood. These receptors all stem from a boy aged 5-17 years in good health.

The CDR3 protein is CASSITGAARGTPSNEQFF. In nucleotides, the CDR3 is TGTGCCAGCAGTATTACGGGGGCAGCTCGAGGGACCCCGAGCAATGAGCAGTTCTTC. This rearrangement joins TRBV28 to TRBJ2-1; D might be TRBD1 or TRBD2, each matching 6 bases. The CDR3 runs 19 residues. Trimming removed 5 bases from V and 6 bases from J, with 29 bases in between. Germline CDR1 is MDHEN and CDR2 is SYDVKM. Drawing the rest from reference TRBV28 and TRBJ2-1, the complete variable domain is DVKVTQSSRYLVKRTGEKVFLECVQDMDHENMFWYRQDPGLGLRLIYFSYDVKMKEKGDIPEGYSVSREKKERFSLILESASTNQTSMYLCASSITGAARGTPSNEQFFGPGTRLTVL.

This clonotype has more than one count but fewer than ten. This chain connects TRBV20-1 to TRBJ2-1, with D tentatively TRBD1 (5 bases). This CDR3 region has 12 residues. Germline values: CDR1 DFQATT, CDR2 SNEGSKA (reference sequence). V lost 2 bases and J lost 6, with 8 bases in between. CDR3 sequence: CSARKDTNEQFF. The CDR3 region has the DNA TGCAGTGCTAGAAAGGACACCAATGAGCAGTTCTTC.

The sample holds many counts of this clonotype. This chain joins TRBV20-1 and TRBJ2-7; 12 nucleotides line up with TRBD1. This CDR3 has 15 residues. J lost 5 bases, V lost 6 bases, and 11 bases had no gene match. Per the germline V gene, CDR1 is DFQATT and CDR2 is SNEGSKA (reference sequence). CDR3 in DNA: TGCAGTGCCTCAGATACGGGACAGGGGGCCCACGAGCAGTACTTC. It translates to CSASDTGQGAHEQYF.

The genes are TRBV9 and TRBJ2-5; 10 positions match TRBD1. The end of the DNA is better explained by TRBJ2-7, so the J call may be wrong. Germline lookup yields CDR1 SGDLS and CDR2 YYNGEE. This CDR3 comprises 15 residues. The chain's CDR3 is CASSLMDRGFREQYF. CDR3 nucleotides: TGTGCCAGCAGCCTTATGGACAGGGGGTTCCGCGAGCAGTACTTC.

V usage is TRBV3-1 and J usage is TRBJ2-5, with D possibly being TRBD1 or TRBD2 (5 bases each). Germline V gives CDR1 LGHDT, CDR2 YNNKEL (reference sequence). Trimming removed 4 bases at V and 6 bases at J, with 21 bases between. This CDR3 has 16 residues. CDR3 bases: TGTGCCAGCAGCCGAGCTAGAGGGGTAGGTGGTCAGACCCAGTACTTC. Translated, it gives CASSRARGVGGQTQYF.

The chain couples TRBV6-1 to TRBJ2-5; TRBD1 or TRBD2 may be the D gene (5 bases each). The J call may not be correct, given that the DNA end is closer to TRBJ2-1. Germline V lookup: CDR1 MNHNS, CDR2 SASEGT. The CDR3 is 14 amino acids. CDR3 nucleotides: TGTGCCAGCAGTGATTGGCCCAGGGAGCTTGTGCAGTTCTTC. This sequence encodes CASSDWPRELVQFF.

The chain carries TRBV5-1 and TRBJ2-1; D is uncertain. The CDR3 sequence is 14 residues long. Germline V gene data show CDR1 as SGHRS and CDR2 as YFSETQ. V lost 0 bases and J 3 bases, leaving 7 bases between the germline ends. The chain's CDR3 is CASSLEGYYNEQFF. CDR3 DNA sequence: TGCGCCAGCAGCTTGGAAGGCTACTACAATGAGCAGTTCTTC.

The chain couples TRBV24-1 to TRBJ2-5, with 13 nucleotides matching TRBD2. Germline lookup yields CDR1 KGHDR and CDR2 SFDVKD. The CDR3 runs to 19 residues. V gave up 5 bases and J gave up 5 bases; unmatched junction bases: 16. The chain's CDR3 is CATSARKGTSGDFAETQYF. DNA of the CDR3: TGTGCCACCAGTGCCCGCAAAGGGACTAGCGGGGACTTTGCGGAGACCCAGTACTTC.

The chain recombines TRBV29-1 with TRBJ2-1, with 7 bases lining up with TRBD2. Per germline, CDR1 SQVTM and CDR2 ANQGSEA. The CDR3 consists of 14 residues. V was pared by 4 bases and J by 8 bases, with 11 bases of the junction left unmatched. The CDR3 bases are TGCAGCGTTGCCTGGGGGGGTTTCGACGATGAGCAGTTCTTC. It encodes CSVAWGGFDDEQFF.

The CDR3: CASSRVQGASGANVLTF. CDR3 sequence (DNA): TGCGCCAGCTCCAGGGTACAGGGGGCGTCGGGGGCCAACGTCCTGACTTTC. The chain links TRBV4-3 to TRBJ2-6; 9 positions match TRBD1. Trimming cost V 8 bases and J 4 bases; bases outside gene matches: 12. Germline V gives CDR1 LGHNA, CDR2 YSLEER. The CDR3 runs 17 residues.

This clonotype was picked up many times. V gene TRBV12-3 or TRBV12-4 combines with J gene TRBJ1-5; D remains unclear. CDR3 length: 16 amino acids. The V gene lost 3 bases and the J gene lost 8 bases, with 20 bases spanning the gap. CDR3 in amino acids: CASSFLEVPRPKPQHF. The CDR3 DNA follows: TGTGCCAGCAGTTTTCTGGAGGTTCCGCGACCGAAGCCCCAGCATTTT.

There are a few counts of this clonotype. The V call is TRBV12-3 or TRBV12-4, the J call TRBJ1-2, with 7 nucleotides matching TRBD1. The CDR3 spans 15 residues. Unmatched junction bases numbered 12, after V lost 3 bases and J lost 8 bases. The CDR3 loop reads CASSFPGDSSDGYTF. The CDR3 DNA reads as TGTGCCAGCAGTTTCCCCGGGGACAGTAGTGACGGCTACACCTTC.

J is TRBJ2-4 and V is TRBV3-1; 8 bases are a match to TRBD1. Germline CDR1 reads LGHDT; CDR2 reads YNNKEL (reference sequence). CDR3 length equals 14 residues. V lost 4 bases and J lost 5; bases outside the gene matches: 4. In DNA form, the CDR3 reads TGTGCCAGCAGCCCAAGGACAGGGCAAAACATTCAGTACTTC. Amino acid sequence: CASSPRTGQNIQYF.

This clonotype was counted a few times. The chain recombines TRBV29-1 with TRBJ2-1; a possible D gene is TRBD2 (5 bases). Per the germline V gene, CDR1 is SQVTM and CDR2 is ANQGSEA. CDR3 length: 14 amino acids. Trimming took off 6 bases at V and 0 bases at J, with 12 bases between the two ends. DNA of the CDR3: TGCAGCGTCGCGGGTCTTAGCTCCTACAATGAGCAGTTCTTC. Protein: CSVAGLSSYNEQFF.

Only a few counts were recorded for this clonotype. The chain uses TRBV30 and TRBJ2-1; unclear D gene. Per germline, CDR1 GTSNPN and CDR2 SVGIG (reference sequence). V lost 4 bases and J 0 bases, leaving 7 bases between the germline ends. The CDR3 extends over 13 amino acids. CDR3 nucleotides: TGTGCCTGGACTCAAAGCTCCTACAATGAGCAGTTCTTC. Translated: CAWTQSSYNEQFF.

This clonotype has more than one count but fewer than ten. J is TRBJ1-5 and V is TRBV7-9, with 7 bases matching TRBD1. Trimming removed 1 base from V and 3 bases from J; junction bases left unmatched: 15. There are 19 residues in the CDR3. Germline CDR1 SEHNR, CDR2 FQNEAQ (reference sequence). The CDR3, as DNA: TGTGCCAGCAGCTTAGGGGGGACAGAGATAACGGTCATCAATCAGCCCCAGCATTTT. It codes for CASSLGGTEITVINQPQHF. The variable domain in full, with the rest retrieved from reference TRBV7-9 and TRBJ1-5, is DTGVSQNPRHKITKRGQNVTFRCDPISEHNRLYWYRQTLGQGPEFLTYFQNEAQLEKSRLLSDRFSAERPKGSFSTLEIQRTEQGDSAMYLCASSLGGTEITVINQPQHFGDGTRLSIL.

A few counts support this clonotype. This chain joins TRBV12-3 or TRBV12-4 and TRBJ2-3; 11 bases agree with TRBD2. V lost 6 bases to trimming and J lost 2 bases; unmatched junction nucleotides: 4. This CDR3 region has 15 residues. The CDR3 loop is CASRPSGGNTDTQYF. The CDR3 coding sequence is TGTGCCAGCAGACCTAGCGGGGGGAACACAGATACGCAGTATTTT.

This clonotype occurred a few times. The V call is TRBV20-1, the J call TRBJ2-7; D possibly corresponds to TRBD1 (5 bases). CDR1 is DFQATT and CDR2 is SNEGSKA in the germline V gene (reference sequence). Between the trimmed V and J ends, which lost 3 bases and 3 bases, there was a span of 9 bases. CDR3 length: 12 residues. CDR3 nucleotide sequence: TGCAGTGCTAGCGACAGCAGCTACGAGCAGTACTTC. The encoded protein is CSASDSSYEQYF.